This T cell receptor (beta chain) emerged from a study of T cells in Graves' hyperthyroidism and ophthalmopathy. Whole-study findings and limits: Blood shared most expanded thyroid clonotypes above 0.001.

These patients, aged 18 to 65, had recently diagnosed hyperthyroidism lasting under 2 months. This clonotype was observed many times. What it recognizes is unknown. This CDR3 is 18 amino acids long. V lost 3 bases and J lost 2; bases outside the gene matches: 14. Germline V lookup: CDR1 MDHEN, CDR2 SYDVKM. TCR beta CDR3 region amplification was performed from RNA transcripts. First-round RT-PCR with HTBI primers amplified the TCR CDR3 region. One entry per CDR3 protein results from TCRdb running MiXCR on the multiplex PCR reads. The table lists almost 600,000 distinct CDR3 sequences, roughly 14% of them singletons.

V is TRBV28 and J is TRBJ2-7; TRBD1 matches at 9 bases. The sequenced sample was blood. This receptor was identified in a woman aged 25 to 39 with Graves' hyperthyroidism that later progressed to Graves' ophthalmopathy. The CDR3 here is CASSFGTGIDRNPYEQYF. The CDR3 DNA sequence: TGTGCCAGCAGTTTTGGGACAGGGATAGACCGAAACCCCTACGAGCAGTACTTC.